The following is a T cell receptor beta chain sequence with its context. The same CDR3 also results from other DNA sequences found in this sample. Original processing notes: Cell counts per sample came from amplifying reference gene primers. Measured with immunoSEQ multiplex PCR; TCRdb has only the in-frame clones, and not every one. The V and J calls and clone size are taken from that table; D and trimming were inferred from the DNA. The top ten hold 1.1% of the sample, which has about 110,000 clones, approximately 90% seen once. This sample is part of a study of blood T cell repertoires in COVID-19. For the study at large: Donors in the United States, Italy and Spain gave samples during acute or convalescent COVID-19. In each case, the material was cDNA or gDNA derived from T cells, B-cell-depleted T cells, or PBMCs.

V dropped 0 bases and J dropped 7 bases, with 13 bases sitting between them. The CDR3 is 14 residues long. The germline V gene has CDR1 SGHNT and CDR2 YYREEE (reference sequence). This receptor was obtained from a human donor in a cohort sampled during active COVID-19. The sequenced sample consisted of peripheral blood. V is TRBV5-4 and J is TRBJ1-2; weak D call: TRBD1 (6 bases). This CDR3 reads CASSLAGGAGGYTF. The CDR3 DNA reads TGTGCCAGCAGCTTGGCCGGGGGGGCGGGTGGCTACACCTTC.